This TCR beta chain was observed in a study of blood T cell repertoires in COVID-19. Study in general: The United States, Italy and Spain were the sources of the acute and convalescent COVID-19 samples. PBMCs, B-cell-depleted T cells, or T cells provided the cDNA or gDNA that made up the material.

V lost 2 bases and J lost 3, with 7 bases in between. There are 13 residues in the CDR3. Per the germline V gene, CDR1 is SGHRS and CDR2 is YFSETQ. Libraries were prepared by immunoSEQ multiplex PCR; TCRdb keeps only in-frame clonotypes and omits some of them. The table lists some 69,000 clones, under 85% of them singletons. The V and J genes are TRBV5-1 and TRBJ2-3; TRBD2 is a possible D gene (6 bases). The sequenced sample consisted of peripheral blood. This receptor was identified in a man in his 60s with acute or convalescent COVID-19. CDR3 loop: CASSLGRTDTQYF. CDR3 bases: TGCGCCAGCAGCTTAGGGAGGACAGATACGCAGTATTTT.